These T cell receptor beta chains were read from a single sample in a study of OX40 agonist ivuxolimab in advanced cancers. Generated by immunoSEQ multiplex PCR, the TCRdb table keeps only in-frame clones and is missing some. This repertoire shows under 70,000 clones, 85% to 90% found once; its top ten account for 10% to 14%. The sample in question was CD4+ or CD8+ T cells sorted from blood, obtained in a trial of the OX40 agonist ivuxolimab. These receptors all stem from an adult with an advanced solid tumor such as melanoma, head and neck, liver or kidney cancer. Each CDR3 is given with its conserved first and last residue. Each record gives: J gene, D gene, V gene, CDR3 protein, CDR3 DNA. The D gene is left open where the match is weak.

TRBJ2-5	NA	TRBV7-9	CASSLRLETQYF	TGTGCCAGCAGCTTACGGTTGGAGACCCAGTACTTC
TRBJ2-5	NA	TRBV4-1	CASSQVVRGETQYF	TGCGCCAGCAGCCAAGTGGTAAGGGGTGAGACCCAGTACTTC
TRBJ2-5	TRBD2	TRBV5-1	CASSYDTSGETQYF	TGCGCCAGCAGCTACGATACTAGCGGGGAGACCCAGTACTTC
TRBJ1-1	NA	TRBV2	CASSVIPGPTEAFF	TGTGCCAGCAGTGTTATACCGGGACCCACTGAAGCTTTCTTT
TRBJ2-3	NA	TRBV7-6	CASSSRDRTDTQYF	TGTGCCAGCAGCTCCCGGGACCGCACAGATACGCAGTATTTT
TRBJ1-5	NA	TRBV5-1	CASSFNSGAYQPQHF	TGCGCCAGCAGCTTCAACTCAGGGGCCTATCAGCCCCAGCATTTT
TRBJ1-3	TRBD1	TRBV4-2	CASSHWTGKGGNTIYF	TGTGCCAGCAGCCACTGGACAGGGAAAGGTGGAAACACCATATATTTT
TRBJ1-4	NA	TRBV4-2	CASSQGGGGNEKLFF	TGTGCCAGCAGCCAAGGGGGTGGGGGTAATGAAAAACTGTTTTTT
TRBJ2-7	NA	TRBV2	CASSRAEVGPGEQYF	TGTGCCAGCAGCCGAGCGGAGGTGGGCCCGGGGGAGCAGTACTTC
TRBJ1-6	NA	TRBV11-2	CASSRAGNNSPLHF	TGTGCCAGCAGCCGCGCGGGCAATAATTCACCCCTCCACTTT